One and the same sample provided the 11 T cell receptor beta chains below, sequenced in a study of vaccination effects on CD4 cells after COVID-19. No antigens are known for them. Using immunoSEQ multiplex PCR, the repertoire was profiled, and TCRdb retains in-frame clones only, with some absent. Among about 13,000 clones, approximately 68% were seen once, and the ten largest hold approximately 8.9%. Before any sequencing was done, the ViraFEST assay used viral peptide pools to expand antigen-specific CD4+ T cells. When more than 9 days of culture had elapsed, CD4+ T cells were isolated. All participants had two doses of either the BNT162b2 or mRNA-1273 vaccine. Source: CD4+ T cells from PBMCs cultured with SARS-CoV-2 spike peptides, taken after COVID-19 vaccination. The receptor source for this set is a human donor who received a COVID-19 vaccine.

This sequence joins TRBV6-2 or TRBV6-3 and TRBJ1-2, with 9 positions matching TRBD1. CDR3 length: 14 amino acids. Per the germline V gene, CDR1 is MNHEY and CDR2 is SVGEGT. With V trimmed by 5 bases and J by 7 bases, 8 bases remained unmatched. CDR3 region: CASSPTGGRIGYTF. In DNA form, the CDR3 reads TGTGCCAGCAGTCCGACAGGGGGAAGAATTGGCTACACCTTC.

In this sample, this clone turned up a few times. J is TRBJ2-1 and V is TRBV14; 7 nucleotides line up with TRBD1. Germline CDR1 is SGHDN and CDR2 is FVKESK. The J segment lost 10 bases and the V segment lost 4 bases, leaving 13 bases of the junction unmatched. The CDR3 extends over 15 amino acids. This CDR3 is CASSLRDSGLSEQFF. CDR3 sequence (DNA): TGTGCCAGCAGCCTTCGGGACAGTGGTCTTTCCGAGCAGTTCTTC.

The chain links TRBV9 to TRBJ1-3; no definite D call. Germline V gene sequence: CDR1 SGDLS, CDR2 YYNGEE. V lost 0 bases, J lost 8 bases, and 9 bases lay in between. The CDR3 runs to 13 residues. The CDR3 bases are TGTGCCAGCAGCGTAGCTTCCGAGGACACCATATATTTT. As protein: CASSVASEDTIYF. The full variable domain, completed using reference TRBV9 and TRBJ1-3, is DSGVTQTPKHLITATGQRVTLRCSPRSGDLSVYWYQQSLDQGLQFLIQYYNGEERAKGNILERFSAQQFPDLHSELNLSSLELGDSALYFCASSVASEDTIYFGEGSWLTVV.

The rearrangement links TRBV4-1 to TRBJ1-2, with a tentative D call TRBD1 (5 bases). CDR1 is MGHRA and CDR2 is YSYEKL in the germline V gene. Trimming removed 0 bases at V and 8 bases at J, with 16 bases between. This CDR3 has 15 amino acids. CDR3 region: CASSQDWIARGGYTF. The CDR3 nucleotides are TGCGCCAGCAGCCAAGATTGGATAGCGAGGGGCGGCTACACCTTC.

This clone occurred a few times. V is TRBV7-2 and J is TRBJ1-1; 8 nucleotides line up with TRBD1. Germline V gives CDR1 SGHTA, CDR2 FQGNSA. V was pared by 1 base and J by 8 bases, with 3 bases of the junction left unmatched. This CDR3 has 13 residues. The DNA for the CDR3 is TGTGCCAGCAGCTTAGGGCAGGGGGCAGAAGCTTTCTTT. This sequence encodes CASSLGQGAEAFF.

CDR3 nucleotides: TGTGCCAGCAGCTTAGCGGGGTGGGGCGAGCAGTTCTTC. The encoded protein is CASSLAGWGEQFF. This rearrangement joins TRBV11-2 to TRBJ2-1; the D gene could be TRBD1 or TRBD2 (5 bases each). The CDR3 is 13 residues long. The germline V gene encodes CDR1 SGHAT and CDR2 FQNNGV. The V end lost 1 base, the J end lost 10 bases, and 11 bases lay between the germline ends.

In DNA form, the CDR3 reads TGTGCCAGCAGTCTGACAGGGCAAATCTATGGCTACACCTTC. Translation gives CASSLTGQIYGYTF. This rearrangement joins TRBV6-5 to TRBJ1-2, with 7 bases matching TRBD1. J was trimmed by 4 bases and V by 5 bases; bases with no gene match: 7. The CDR3 runs 14 residues. Germline CDR1 MNHEY, CDR2 SVGAGI.

This chain links TRBV3-1 (or the pseudogene TRBV3-2) with TRBJ2-1; tentatively, D is TRBD1 (6 bases). The CDR3 sequence is 17 residues long. Germline loops: CDR1 LGHDT, CDR2 YNNKEL (reference sequence). V was shortened by 3 bases and J by 7 bases, with 22 bases between the two germline ends. Here the CDR3 reads CASSQVGRRRQGNEQFF. CDR3 DNA: TGTGCCAGCAGCCAGGTGGGTCGACGACGCCAGGGGAATGAGCAGTTCTTC.

V usage is TRBV15 and J usage is TRBJ2-1; the D is unclear. Trimming cost V 0 bases and J 6 bases, with 12 bases left between them. Germline CDR1 is LNHNV and CDR2 is YYDKDF (reference sequence). The CDR3 length is 15 residues. In nucleotides, the CDR3 is TGTGCCACCAGCAGAGATAGAGCGCGGAGCAATGAGCAGTTCTTC. Its protein is CATSRDRARSNEQFF.

The chain carries TRBV5-4 and TRBJ2-6; weak D call: TRBD1 (6 bases). The V end was cut by 4 bases, the J end by 2 bases, with 10 bases between. The CDR3 is 15 residues long. Germline V lookup: CDR1 SGHNT, CDR2 YYREEE (reference sequence). The CDR3 reads CASSRPGAGANVLTF. CDR3 nucleotide sequence: TGTGCCAGCAGCCGCCCAGGGGCTGGGGCCAACGTCCTGACTTTC.

This clone is classed as medium-sized. The chain has TRBV30 and TRBJ2-1; TRBD2 aligns across 10 bases. Trimming removed 1 base from V and 10 bases from J; junction bases left unmatched: 10. The length of the CDR3 is 15 residues. Germline CDR1 GTSNPN, CDR2 SVGIG (reference sequence). This CDR3 reads CAWSGLAGALGEQFF. In DNA form, the CDR3 reads TGTGCCTGGAGTGGGCTAGCGGGAGCGCTAGGGGAGCAGTTCTTC.